This TCR beta chain was identified in a study of blood T cells in healthy people across ages. With regard to this clonotype: Its antigen is currently unknown.

Peripheral blood from each donor was collected in a volume of roughly 9.2 milliliters. Study-level results: Changes in expanded clonotypes were possibly confounded, as the CMV status of donors was unknown.

The CDR3 is made up of 16 amino acids. Trimming shortened V by 3 bases and J by 10 bases, and 22 bases separated the two germline ends. The germline V gene encodes CDR1 KGHSH and CDR2 LQKENI. A J-beta primer mix and a sample-barcoded 5' primer were used in a second PCR of roughly 7 to 12 cycles. Using its own MiXCR run on the 5' RACE reads, TCRdb lists one record per CDR3 protein. The data hold 1.5 million to 2 million distinct CDR3 sequences, with roughly 27% observed a single time. This receptor was taken from a woman in her twenties or thirties in good health. The chain couples TRBV18 to TRBJ2-1; weak D call: TRBD2 (6 bases). The sample consisted of blood. The CDR3 loop is CASSPMTGGRGGEQFF. CDR3 coding DNA: TGTGCCAGCTCACCCATGACCGGGGGAAGGGGCGGGGAGCAGTTCTTC. Complete variable domain (other parts from reference TRBV18 and TRBJ2-1): NAGVMQNPRHLVRRRGQEARLRCSPMKGHSHVYWYRQLPEEGLKFMVYLQKENIIDESGMPKERFSAEFPKEGPSILRIQQVVRGDSAAYFCASSPMTGGRGGEQFFGPGTRLTVL.